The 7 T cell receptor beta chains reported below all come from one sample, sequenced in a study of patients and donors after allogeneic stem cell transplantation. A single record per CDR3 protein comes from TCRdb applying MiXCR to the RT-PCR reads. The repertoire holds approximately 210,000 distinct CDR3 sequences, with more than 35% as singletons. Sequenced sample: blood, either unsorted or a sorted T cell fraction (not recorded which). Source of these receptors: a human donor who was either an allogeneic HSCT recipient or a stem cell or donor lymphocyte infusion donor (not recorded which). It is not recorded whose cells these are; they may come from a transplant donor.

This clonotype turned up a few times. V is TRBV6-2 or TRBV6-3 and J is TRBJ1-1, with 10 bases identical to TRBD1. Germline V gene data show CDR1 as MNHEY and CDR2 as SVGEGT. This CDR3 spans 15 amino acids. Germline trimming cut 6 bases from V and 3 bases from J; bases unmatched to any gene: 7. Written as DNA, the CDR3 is TGTGCCAGCAGCACGACAGGGGGCACGGACACTGAAGCTTTCTTT. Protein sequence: CASSTTGGTDTEAFF.

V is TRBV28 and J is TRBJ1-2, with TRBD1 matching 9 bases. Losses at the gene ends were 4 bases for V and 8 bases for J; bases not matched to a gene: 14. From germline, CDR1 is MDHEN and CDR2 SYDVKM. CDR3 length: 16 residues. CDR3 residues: CASSSPSRDRVDGYTF. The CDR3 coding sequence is TGTGCCAGCAGTTCACCCTCTCGGGACAGGGTAGACGGCTACACCTTC.

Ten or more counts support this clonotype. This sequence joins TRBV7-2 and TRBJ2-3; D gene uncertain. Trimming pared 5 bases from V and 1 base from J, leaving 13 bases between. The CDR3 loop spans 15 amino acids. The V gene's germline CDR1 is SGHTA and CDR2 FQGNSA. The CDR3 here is CASSPSGGGTDTQYF. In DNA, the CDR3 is TGTGCCAGCAGCCCCTCGGGTGGAGGCACAGATACGCAGTATTTT.

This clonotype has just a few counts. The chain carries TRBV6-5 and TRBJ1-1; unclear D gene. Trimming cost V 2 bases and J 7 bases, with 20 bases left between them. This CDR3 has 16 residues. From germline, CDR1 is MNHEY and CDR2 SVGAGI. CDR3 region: CASSYASSPRPGEAFF. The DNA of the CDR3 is TGTGCCAGCAGTTACGCGAGTTCTCCCCGTCCAGGTGAAGCTTTCTTT.

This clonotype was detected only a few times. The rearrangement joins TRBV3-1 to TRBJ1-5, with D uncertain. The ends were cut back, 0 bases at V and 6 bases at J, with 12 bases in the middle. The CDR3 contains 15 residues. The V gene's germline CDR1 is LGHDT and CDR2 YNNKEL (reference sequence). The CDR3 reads CASSQDWEVGQPQHF. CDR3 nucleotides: TGTGCCAGCAGCCAAGATTGGGAGGTAGGTCAGCCCCAGCATTTT. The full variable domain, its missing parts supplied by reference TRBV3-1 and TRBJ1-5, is DTAVSQTPKYLVTQMGNDKSIKCEQNLGHDTMYWYKQDSKKFLKIMFSYNNKELIINETVPNRFSPKSPDKAHLNLHINSLELGDSAVYFCASSQDWEVGQPQHFGDGTRLSIL.

The chain's CDR3 is CSAQGGTATNEKLFF. The CDR3 region has the DNA TGCAGTGCCCAGGGGGGGACGGCAACTAATGAAAAACTGTTTTTT. The chain has TRBV20-1 and TRBJ1-4, with 7 nucleotides matching TRBD1. The CDR3 is 15 amino acids. Germline-derived CDR1 and CDR2 are DFQATT and SNEGSKA (reference sequence). After removal of 6 bases from V and 0 bases from J, the junction contained 7 bases not matched to a gene.

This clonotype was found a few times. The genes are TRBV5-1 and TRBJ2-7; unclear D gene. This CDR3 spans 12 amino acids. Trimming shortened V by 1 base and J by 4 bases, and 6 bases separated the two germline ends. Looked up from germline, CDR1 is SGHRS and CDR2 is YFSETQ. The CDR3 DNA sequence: TGCGCCAGCAGCTTGACGGCTTACGAGCAGTACTTC. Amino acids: CASSLTAYEQYF.